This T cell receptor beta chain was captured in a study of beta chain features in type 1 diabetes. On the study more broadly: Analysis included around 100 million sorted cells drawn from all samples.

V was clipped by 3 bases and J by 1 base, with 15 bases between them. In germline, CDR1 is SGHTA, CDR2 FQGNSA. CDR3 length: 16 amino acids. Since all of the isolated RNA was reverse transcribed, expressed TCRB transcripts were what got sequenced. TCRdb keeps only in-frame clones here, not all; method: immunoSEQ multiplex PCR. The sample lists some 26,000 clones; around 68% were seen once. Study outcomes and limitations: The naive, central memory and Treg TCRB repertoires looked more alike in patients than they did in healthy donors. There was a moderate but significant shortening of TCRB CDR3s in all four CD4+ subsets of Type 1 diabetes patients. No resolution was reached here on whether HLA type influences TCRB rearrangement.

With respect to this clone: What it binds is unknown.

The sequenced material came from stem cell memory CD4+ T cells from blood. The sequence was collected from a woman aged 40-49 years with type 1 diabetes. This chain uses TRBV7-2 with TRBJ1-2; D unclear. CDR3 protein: CASSLQRPPINYGYTF. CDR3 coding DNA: TGTGCCAGCAGCTTGCAGAGGCCGCCGATTAACTATGGCTACACCTTC.